This T cell receptor (beta chain) was sequenced during a study of blood T cells in healthy people across ages. Germline assignment: CDR1 KGHSH and CDR2 LQKENI. V was pared by 1 base and J by 2 bases, with 7 bases of the junction left unmatched. The CDR3 sequence is 16 residues long. The authors ran a second PCR of about 6 to 11 cycles using a sample-barcoded 5' primer and a J-beta primer mix. Each CDR3 protein gets one entry after TCRdb re-called the 5' RACE reads with MiXCR. Among about 580,000 distinct CDR3 sequences listed, 47% were seen once. V is TRBV18 and J is TRBJ1-1; 7 positions match TRBD1. The receptor's source is a man older than 75 in good health. The sequenced sample was blood. The CDR3 DNA sequence: TGTGCCAGCTCACCACGACAGGGAACAAGTAACACTGAAGCTTTCTTT. Translated, it gives CASSPRQGTSNTEAFF.